This T cell receptor (beta chain) was found in a study of T cells in Graves' hyperthyroidism and ophthalmopathy. In this sample, this clonotype turned up a few times. Using RNA transcripts as the source, TCR beta CDR3 regions were amplified. HTBI primers were the set used in a first-round RT-PCR of the TCR CDR3. One entry per CDR3 protein results from TCRdb running MiXCR on the multiplex PCR reads. The repertoire has about 400,000 distinct CDR3 sequences, about 15% of them found once; the top ten carry about 33%. Germline lookup yields CDR1 SGHRS and CDR2 YFSETQ. V lost 6 bases and J lost 6; bases outside the gene matches: 10. The CDR3 extends over 14 amino acids. The authors deemed Graves' hyperthyroidism stable absent ophthalmopathy progression within 18 months. Uncontrolled infection, other autoimmune disease, pregnancy or lactation disqualified patients from enrolment. Each diagnosis drew on symptoms, thyroxine, TRAb, thyroid ultrasound and orbital computed tomography findings.

This receptor was obtained from a young woman with Graves' hyperthyroidism. Material: blood. The chain joins TRBV5-1 to TRBJ2-7; the match to TRBD2 covers 9 bases. CDR3 DNA: TGCGCCAGCACCTTACTAGCGGGTGAATTCGAGCAGTACTTC. As protein: CASTLLAGEFEQYF. Variable domain in full (rest from reference TRBV5-1 and TRBJ2-7): KAGVTQTPRYLIKTRGQQVTLSCSPISGHRSVSWYQQTPGQGLQFLFEYFSETQRNKGNFPGRFSGRQFSNSRSEMNVSTLELGDSALYLCASTLLAGEFEQYFGPGTRLTVT.